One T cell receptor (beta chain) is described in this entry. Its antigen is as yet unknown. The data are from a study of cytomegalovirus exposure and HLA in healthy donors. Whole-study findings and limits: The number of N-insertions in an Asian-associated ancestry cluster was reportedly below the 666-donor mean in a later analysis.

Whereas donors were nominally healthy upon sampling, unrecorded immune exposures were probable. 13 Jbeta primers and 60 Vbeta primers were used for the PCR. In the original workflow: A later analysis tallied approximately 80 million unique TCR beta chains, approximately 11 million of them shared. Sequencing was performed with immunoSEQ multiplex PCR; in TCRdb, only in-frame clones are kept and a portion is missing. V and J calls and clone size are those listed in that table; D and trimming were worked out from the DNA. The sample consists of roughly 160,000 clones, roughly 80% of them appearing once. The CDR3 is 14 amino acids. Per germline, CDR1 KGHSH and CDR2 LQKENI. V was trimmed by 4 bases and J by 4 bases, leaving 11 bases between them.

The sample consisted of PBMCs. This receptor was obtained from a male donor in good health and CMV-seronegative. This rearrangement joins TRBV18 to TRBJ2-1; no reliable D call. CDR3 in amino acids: CASSRSNEYNEQFF. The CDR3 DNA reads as TGTGCCAGCTCACGTAGTAACGAATACAATGAGCAGTTCTTC.